These 18 T cell receptor beta chains were sequenced from one sample in a study of blood T cells in healthy people across ages. Alongside a J-beta primer mix, a sample-barcoded 5' primer served in a second PCR lasting about 6 to 12 cycles. In TCRdb, the 5' RACE reads were re-called with MiXCR into one record per CDR3 protein. The sample yields about 1.8 million distinct CDR3 sequences, about 50% seen once. What was sequenced was blood. The receptors stem from a woman aged 40 to 55 in good health.

This chain joins TRBV14 and TRBJ2-3; D is ambiguous. Germline V lookup: CDR1 SGHDN, CDR2 FVKESK. The V end lost 4 bases, the J end lost 1 base, and 12 bases lay between the germline ends. The CDR3 contains 15 residues. CDR3 bases: TGTGCCAGCAGCCGCGGAATGTCTGGCACAGATACGCAGTATTTT. This encodes CASSRGMSGTDTQYF.

With regard to this clonotype: Since a much larger clone is just one base distant, this may be a read error. V gene TRBV7-2 combines with J gene TRBJ2-1; no clear D. Trimming pared 0 bases from V and 2 bases from J, leaving 8 bases between. In germline, CDR1 is SGHTA, CDR2 FQGNSA. This CDR3 is built from 15 residues. CDR3 sequence reads: CASSLALSAYNEQFF. In DNA, the CDR3 is TGTGCCAGCAGCTTAGCCCTAAGCGCCTACAATGAGCAGTTCTTC. The full variable domain, its missing parts supplied by reference TRBV7-2 and TRBJ2-1, is GAGVSQSPSNKVTEKGKDVELRCDPISGHTALYWYRQSLGQGLEFLIYFQGNSAPDKSGLPSDRFSAERTGGSVSTLTIQRTQQEDSAVYLCASSLALSAYNEQFFGPGTRLTVL.

CDR3 in DNA: TGTGCCAGCAGCCACCAGGGGTGTGAGCAGTTCTTC. This gives the protein CASSHQGCEQFF. This chain links TRBV7-9 with TRBJ2-1, with D maybe TRBD1 (6 bases). The length of the CDR3 is 12 residues. Deletions cut 5 bases from V and 9 bases from J, with 11 bases between. The germline gives CDR1 SEHNR, CDR2 FQNEAQ (reference sequence).

The chain links TRBV7-7 to TRBJ2-3, with TRBD2 matching over 11 bases. The CDR3 sequence is 15 residues long. Looked up from germline, CDR1 is SSHAT and CDR2 is FNYEAQ (reference sequence). The CDR3 DNA follows: TGTGCTGGCAGCTCGGGACTAGCGGGCACAGATACGCAGTATTTT. Translating it yields CAGSSGLAGTDTQYF.

The rearrangement uses TRBV20-1 and TRBJ1-2; D unclear. The CDR3 consists of 12 residues. Germline V gene lookup returns CDR1 DFQATT and CDR2 SNEGSKA (reference sequence). Trimming took off 3 bases at V and 11 bases at J, with 16 bases between the two ends. The CDR3 DNA sequence: TGCAGTGCTAGCGGCGTTAAACTGACTTACACCTTC. Its protein is CSASGVKLTYTF.

This rearrangement joins TRBV7-2 to TRBJ2-3, with 9 bases aligning to TRBD2. CDR1 and CDR2 (germline): SGHTA, FQGNSA. The V gene end was trimmed by 8 bases and the J gene end by 1 base; junction bases not matched to a gene: 1. CDR3 length: 13 amino acids. Here the CDR3 DNA reads TGTGCCAGCCTAGCGGGACGCACAGATACGCAGTATTTT. It translates to CASLAGRTDTQYF.

The chain couples TRBV11-1 to TRBJ2-1; 10 bases are a match to TRBD1. CDR1 is SGHAT, CDR2 FQDESV, per germline (reference sequence). The CDR3 consists of 22 residues. The V and J ends lost 2 bases and 5 bases, in that order; junction bases with no gene match: 24. The CDR3 region has the DNA TGTGCCAGCAGCTTACTTCCCCATTGGGACAGGGGAAGGACTGGTAAGGACAATGAGCAGTTCTTC. Protein product: CASSLLPHWDRGRTGKDNEQFF.

CDR3 in amino acids: CSAPASGGPHGNEQFF. CDR3 DNA: TGCAGTGCCCCGGCTAGCGGGGGACCTCATGGGAATGAGCAGTTCTTC. V gene TRBV20-1 combines with J gene TRBJ2-1; 10 nucleotides line up with TRBD2. Looked up from germline, CDR1 is DFQATT and CDR2 is SNEGSKA (reference sequence). The V segment lost 6 bases and the J segment 7 bases; nucleotides outside the gene matches: 15. The CDR3 covers 16 residues.

This clonotype occurred a few times. V and J are TRBV5-1 and TRBJ2-5, with TRBD1 as a possible D gene (6 bases). V dropped 3 bases and J dropped 5 bases, with 17 bases sitting between them. The CDR3 runs to 15 residues. Germline CDR1 is SGHRS and CDR2 is YFSETQ. The DNA for the CDR3 is TGCGCCAGCAGCTCGGCGACAGGTACGGAGGAGACCCAGTACTTC. Translation: CASSSATGTEETQYF.

The V gene is TRBV6-2 or TRBV6-3, the J gene TRBJ2-1; 9 bases line up with TRBD2. The CDR3 spans 15 residues. Trimming cost V 7 bases and J 6 bases; bases outside gene matches: 10. Looked up from germline, CDR1 is MNHEY and CDR2 is SVGEGT. CDR3 bases: TGTGCCAGCACCCCCAGCGGGGGGTATCGCAATGAGCAGTTCTTC. Translating gives CASTPSGGYRNEQFF.

The rearrangement links TRBV2 to TRBJ2-4; a possible D gene is TRBD2 (5 bases). The assigned J gene may be wrong: the sequence end matches TRBJ2-5 better. The CDR3 is 17 residues long. Germline V gene sequence: CDR1 SNHLY, CDR2 FYNNEI. CDR3 nucleotides: TGTGCCAGCACTCTAACCGAAGAAGACCGGACTCAAGAGACCCAGTACTTC. As protein: CASTLTEEDRTQETQYF.

This clonotype has just a few counts. The CDR3, as DNA: TGTGCCAGCTCACCGTCTAGCGGAGAGACCCAGTACTTC. It codes for CASSPSSGETQYF. This chain joins TRBV18 and TRBJ2-5, with 7 bases identical to TRBD2. Germline V gene lookup returns CDR1 KGHSH and CDR2 LQKENI. The CDR3 covers 13 residues. J was trimmed by 4 bases and V by 3 bases; bases with no gene match: 2.

The rearrangement links TRBV27 to TRBJ1-6; TRBD1 is a possible D gene (6 bases). The length of the CDR3 is 16 residues. The V and J ends lost 4 bases and 8 bases respectively, with 18 bases between them. Germline values: CDR1 MNHEY, CDR2 SMNVEV (reference sequence). The CDR3 protein is CASSYLGARGDSPLHF. The DNA of the CDR3 is TGTGCCAGCAGTTATCTAGGGGCCAGGGGTGATTCACCCCTCCACTTT.

The chain combines TRBV21-1 with TRBJ2-7; the D call in the table, TRBD2, was not verified against the DNA. TRBV21-1 is termed a pseudogene. The CDR3 spans 18 residues. CDR3 loop: CASSKAGTSGDLYNEQYF. DNA of the CDR3: TGTGCCAGCAGCAAAGCGGGGACTAGCGGGGACCTTTACAATGAGCAGTACTTC.

This sequence joins TRBV6-2 or TRBV6-3 and TRBJ2-1, with 12 bases fitting TRBD2. Germline V gene data show CDR1 as MNHEY and CDR2 as SVGEGT. Trimming removed 7 bases from V and 3 bases from J; junction bases left unmatched: 7. CDR3 length: 16 amino acids. CDR3 sequence: CASKSSGGDHYNEQFF. CDR3 bases: TGTGCCAGCAAGTCTAGCGGGGGGGACCACTACAATGAGCAGTTCTTC.

This sequence joins TRBV7-2 and TRBJ2-7; D is unresolved. V gave up 6 bases and J gave up 2 bases, with 14 bases separating them. Germline V lookup: CDR1 SGHTA, CDR2 FQGNSA. CDR3 length: 14 residues. CDR3 residues: CASSPRPRPYEQYF. The CDR3 DNA reads as TGTGCCAGCAGTCCCCGCCCACGGCCCTACGAGCAGTACTTC. Together with reference TRBV7-2 and TRBJ2-7, the CDR3 gives the full variable domain: GAGVSQSPSNKVTEKGKDVELRCDPISGHTALYWYRQSLGQGLEFLIYFQGNSAPDKSGLPSDRFSAERTGGSVSTLTIQRTQQEDSAVYLCASSPRPRPYEQYFGPGTRLTVT.

This rearrangement joins TRBV29-1 to TRBJ2-3, with D perhaps given as TRBD1 or TRBD2 (5 bases each). The CDR3 has 14 residues. V gave up 6 bases and J gave up 3 bases, with 16 bases separating them. Per the germline V gene, CDR1 is SQVTM and CDR2 is ANQGSEA. The CDR3 DNA reads as TGCAGCGTCGGAAGTGGGGGTAAAACAGATACGCAGTATTTT. Translation: CSVGSGGKTDTQYF.

The rearrangement uses TRBV2 and TRBJ2-7, with TRBD1 matching over 9 bases. This CDR3 comprises 13 residues. The V gene end was trimmed by 6 bases and the J gene end by 6 bases; junction bases not matched to a gene: 6. The germline V gene encodes CDR1 SNHLY and CDR2 FYNNEI. The CDR3 coding sequence is TGTGCCAGCAGACGCCAGGGACAGGGCGAGCAGTACTTC. Encoded protein: CASRRQGQGEQYF.